This T cell receptor beta chain derives from a study of glioma-infiltrating T cells. General study points: CDR3 overlap between tissue and blood was very small. Gliomas, especially low-grade, showed above-expected tissue-blood divergence; non-neoplastic patients showed below.

This clonotype was detected many times. Its antigen is not identified. The CDR3 has 16 residues. Germline CDR1 reads ENHRY; CDR2 reads SYGVKD. V lost 3 bases and J lost 1, with 13 bases in between. Amplification of TCR alpha and beta CDR3 regions from RNA used iRepertoire nested multiplex PCR. Tissue mRNA or PBMC total RNA, about 85-400 ng, went into one-step reverse transcription and amplification. TCRdb used MiXCR to reprocess the multiplex PCR reads, holding one entry per CDR3 protein. The sample carries tens of thousands of distinct CDR3 sequences, 35% to 50% recorded once. Specimen: glioma tissue, nonneoplastic brain tissue, or PBMCs (not recorded which). The chain recombines TRBV10-3 with TRBJ1-3, with D unresolved. The receptor comes from a human donor with low-grade glioma or glioblastoma, undergoing nonglioma brain surgery, or in good health (not recorded which). The CDR3 protein is CAISDSPGESGNTIYF. The CDR3 DNA sequence: TGTGCCATCAGTGACTCCCCCGGGGAGTCTGGAAACACCATATATTTT.